The following is a T cell receptor beta chain sequence with its context. Its cognate antigen is unknown. Its ends do not fully match the called genes, so a read error is possible. The CDR3 contains 13 residues. Germline values: CDR1 SGHRS, CDR2 YFSETQ. This record comes from a study of Graves' ophthalmopathy and Graves' hyperthyroidism. Study outcomes and limitations: Blood shared most expanded thyroid clonotypes above 0.001 frequency. The model achieved 70.59% sensitivity and around 72% specificity for ophthalmopathy progression.

Among the hyperthyroidism patients, all were newly diagnosed, aged 18 to 65, with under 2 months' duration. Beta-chain TCR CDR3 regions were amplified from RNA transcripts. First-round RT-PCR used HTBI primers; second-round multiplex PCR followed. A single record per CDR3 protein comes from TCRdb applying MiXCR to the multiplex PCR reads. The table lists about 1.2 million distinct CDR3 sequences, approximately 35% of them singletons. This chain links TRBV5-1 with TRBJ2-2; no firm D call. The sequencing input was peripheral blood or thyroid tissue (not recorded which). The origin of this receptor is an adult man with Graves' hyperthyroidism. CDR3 amino acids: CASSFGVLGELFF. CDR3 sequence (DNA): TGTGCCAGCAGCTTTGGGGTTTTGGGGGAGCTGTTTTTT.